This T cell receptor (beta chain) was identified during a study of T cells in localized non-small cell lung cancer. Sequenced by immunoSEQ multiplex PCR; TCRdb stores in-frame clones only, minus some. The sample includes over 15,000 clones, about 87% of them seen just once. V was shortened by 3 bases and J by 7 bases, with 13 bases between the two germline ends. This CDR3 has 13 residues. Of note for this clone: Its cognate antigen is unknown.

General study findings and limits: Increased T cell density in blood showed an association with longer overall survival. Adjacent uninvolved lung tissue had the highest T cell clonality, exceeding tumor. Median 57 top-100 tumor clones were shared with paired adjacent lung.

The chain is built from TRBV23-1 and TRBJ2-7, with D hard to call. TRBV23-1 is an ORF, with its function uncertain. The specimen was peripheral blood mononuclear cells, collected before any cancer treatment. The source of this sequence is a male donor at least 60 years old with stage II lung adenocarcinoma. The CDR3 loop is CASSHLRPLEQYF. CDR3 nucleotides: TGCGCCAGCAGTCACCTAAGACCCTTGGAGCAGTACTTC.